These 28 T cell receptor beta chains share one sample of origin, sequenced in a study of T-cell memory formation after mild COVID-19. TCRdb called the 5' RACE reads again in MiXCR, with one record for every CDR3 protein. The table includes about 320,000 distinct CDR3 sequences, around an eighth detected once. Material: PBMCs or a T cell subset sorted from them (not recorded which). The receptors were gathered from a man aged 18 to 30 who had mild COVID-19 (a few samples of this study predate the infection). Cell type and time point are not known.

This clonotype occurred many times. The chain links TRBV6-5 to TRBJ1-3; no clear D gene. V was pared by 2 bases and J by 4 bases, with 12 bases between. This CDR3 spans 15 amino acids. CDR1 and CDR2 from the germline V gene are MNHEY and SVGAGI. This CDR3 is CASSYADVAGNTIYF. The CDR3 DNA sequence: TGTGCCAGCAGTTACGCAGACGTCGCCGGAAACACCATATATTTT.

The chain has TRBV20-1 and TRBJ1-4; D gene uncertain. The CDR3 extends over 14 amino acids. The germline V and J ends were trimmed by 6 bases and 7 bases, with 18 bases remaining between them. CDR1 DFQATT and CDR2 SNEGSKA come from the germline V gene (reference sequence). The CDR3 protein is CSATGAGIVEKLFF. CDR3 DNA: TGCAGTGCGACCGGTGCGGGGATTGTTGAAAAACTGTTTTTT.

The chain is built from TRBV12-3 or TRBV12-4 and TRBJ2-7; D may match TRBD1 or TRBD2 (6 bases each). V was clipped by 6 bases and J by 4 bases, with 16 bases between them. This CDR3 has 14 residues. Here the CDR3 reads CASRFLQGGYEQYF. CDR3 nucleotides: TGTGCCAGCAGATTCTTGCAAGGGGGGTACGAGCAGTACTTC.

V and J are TRBV11-2 and TRBJ2-1; D might be TRBD2 (7 bases). The V end lost 3 bases, the J end lost 8 bases, and 14 bases lay between the germline ends. The CDR3 loop spans 14 amino acids. From germline, CDR1 is SGHAT and CDR2 FQNNGV. The CDR3 nucleotides are TGTGCCAGCAGCTTGTGGGGGGGCAGTCATGAGCAGTTCTTC. Translating gives CASSLWGGSHEQFF.

This clonotype was seen many times. This rearrangement joins TRBV5-1 to TRBJ2-3, with 11 bases lining up with TRBD1. The CDR3 sequence is 15 residues long. Germline CDR1 and CDR2: SGHRS and YFSETQ. V dropped 4 bases and J dropped 3; count of bases not matched to a gene: 4. CDR3 loop: CASSPGTGGTDTQYF. The DNA of the CDR3 is TGCGCCAGCAGCCCCGGGACAGGGGGGACAGATACGCAGTATTTT. Supplemented by reference TRBV5-1 and TRBJ2-3, the full variable domain reads KAGVTQTPRYLIKTRGQQVTLSCSPISGHRSVSWYQQTPGQGLQFLFEYFSETQRNKGNFPGRFSGRQFSNSRSEMNVSTLELGDSALYLCASSPGTGGTDTQYFGPGTRLTVL.

This clonotype was recorded a few times. The rearrangement links TRBV5-6 to TRBJ1-2; D unresolved. With 5 bases removed from V and 5 bases from J, the gap between germline ends came to 7 bases. In germline, CDR1 is SGHDT, CDR2 YYEEEE. There are 11 residues in the CDR3. CDR3 protein: CASRFIYGYTF. CDR3 coding DNA: TGTGCCAGCAGATTCATTTATGGCTACACCTTC.

The chain uses TRBV5-1 and TRBJ1-1, with TRBD1 identical over 9 bases. The CDR3 sequence is 15 residues long. Germline assignment: CDR1 SGHRS and CDR2 YFSETQ. Losses at the gene ends were 4 bases for V and 5 bases for J; bases not matched to a gene: 9. CDR3 protein: CASSPGQGVRTEAFF. CDR3 nucleotide sequence: TGCGCCAGCAGCCCGGGACAGGGTGTGAGAACTGAAGCTTTCTTT.

The chain links TRBV4-3 to TRBJ2-2; 9 bases are a match to TRBD2. Trimming cost V 0 bases and J 6 bases; bases outside gene matches: 11. The CDR3 length is 18 residues. Germline V CDR1 and CDR2: LGHNA, YSLEER. DNA for the CDR3: TGCGCCAGCAGCCAAGATATACTAGCGGGCTGGGCACCCGGGGAGCTGTTTTTT. Translating it yields CASSQDILAGWAPGELFF.

J is TRBJ1-1 and V is TRBV9; D not resolved. Germline-derived CDR1 and CDR2 are SGDLS and YYNGEE. Trimming took off 3 bases at V and 4 bases at J, with 10 bases between the two ends. The CDR3 has 13 residues. CDR3 nucleotide sequence: TGTGCCAGCAGCGGCGGGTGGAGCACTGAAGCTTTCTTT. This translates into CASSGGWSTEAFF. Combining the CDR3 with reference TRBV9 and TRBJ1-1 gives the whole variable domain DSGVTQTPKHLITATGQRVTLRCSPRSGDLSVYWYQQSLDQGLQFLIQYYNGEERAKGNILERFSAQQFPDLHSELNLSSLELGDSALYFCASSGGWSTEAFFGQGTRLTVV.

This clonotype has a handful of counts. This rearrangement joins TRBV5-1 to TRBJ1-6; TRBD1 aligns across 7 bases. Trimming at V came to 2 bases and at J to 6 bases, leaving 8 bases not matched to a gene. Germline V gene data show CDR1 as SGHRS and CDR2 as YFSETQ. The CDR3 is 16 amino acids. In DNA form, the CDR3 reads TGCGCCAGCAGCTTAGAGACAGGGAAGGGTAATTCACCCCTCCACTTT. Its translation is CASSLETGKGNSPLHF.

This chain uses TRBV20-1 with TRBJ2-7; 11 bases fit TRBD2. V shed 0 bases and J 3 bases; nucleotides not matched to a gene: 7. Germline V gene lookup returns CDR1 DFQATT and CDR2 SNEGSKA (reference sequence). The CDR3 runs to 16 residues. The CDR3 sequence is CSAREPRLAGNYEQYF. CDR3 coding DNA: TGCAGTGCTAGAGAACCCCGACTAGCGGGGAACTACGAGCAGTACTTC.

This clonotype was recorded a few times. The chain links TRBV2 to TRBJ1-2; D not certain. This CDR3 is 11 amino acids long. CDR1 and CDR2 (germline): SNHLY, FYNNEI. Trimming left V 0 bases short and J 8 bases short, with 4 bases between. CDR3 coding DNA: TGTGCCAGCAGTGAAGCGGGAGGCTACACCTTC. Encoded protein: CASSEAGGYTF.

This clonotype was seen only a few times. The chain carries TRBV7-3 and TRBJ2-1, with TRBD2 matching over 8 bases. This CDR3 comprises 14 residues. Germline V gives CDR1 SGHTA, CDR2 FQGTGA. Losses at the gene ends were 1 base for V and 8 bases for J; bases not matched to a gene: 4. The CDR3 DNA reads TGTGCCAGCAGCTTAAACGGGGGGGACGATGAGCAGTTCTTC. Encoded protein: CASSLNGGDDEQFF.

In nucleotides, the CDR3 is TGTGCCAGCAGCTTAGCGGGGGGTGAAAAACTGTTTTTT. Translated, it gives CASSLAGGEKLFF. The chain employs TRBV7-9 and TRBJ1-4; D possibly corresponds to TRBD1 (5 bases). Germline loops: CDR1 SEHNR, CDR2 FQNEAQ (reference sequence). The CDR3 has 13 residues. Deletions cut 0 bases from V and 7 bases from J, with 6 bases between.

The chain carries TRBV6-2 or TRBV6-3 and TRBJ1-5; D is ambiguous. This CDR3 has 12 residues. CDR1 MNHEY and CDR2 SVGEGT come from the germline V gene. V gave up 2 bases and J gave up 7 bases, with 6 bases separating them. CDR3 protein: CASSYLGQPQHF. For the CDR3, the DNA is TGTGCCAGCAGTTACCTTGGGCAGCCCCAGCATTTT.

This clonotype was found a few times. J is TRBJ2-1 and V is TRBV20-1, with D hard to call. The CDR3 runs 12 residues. Germline V lookup: CDR1 DFQATT, CDR2 SNEGSKA (reference sequence). V was pared by 7 bases and J by 3 bases, with 10 bases between. CDR3 amino acids: CSVPRLYNEQFF. CDR3 DNA sequence: TGCAGTGTCCCCCGTCTCTACAATGAGCAGTTCTTC.

This clonotype was found a few times. The chain uses TRBV11-2 and TRBJ2-2; perhaps TRBD2 as D (7 bases). The CDR3 is made up of 16 amino acids. Trimming removed 3 bases from V and 3 bases from J, with 14 bases in between. Germline V gene sequence: CDR1 SGHAT, CDR2 FQNNGV. In DNA, the CDR3 is TGTGCCAGCAGCTTGTTCGGGGGGCCTTACACCGGGGAGCTGTTTTTT. It codes for CASSLFGGPYTGELFF.

This clonotype showed up just a few times. The DNA of the CDR3 is TGTGCCAGCAGTTCCCTCGAGGGCCTCTCCTACGAGCAGTACTTC. Its protein is CASSSLEGLSYEQYF. This chain uses TRBV6-2 or TRBV6-3 with TRBJ2-7; perhaps TRBD2 as D (5 bases). CDR3 length: 15 residues. V lost 4 bases and J 0 bases, leaving 13 bases between the germline ends. Germline V CDR1 and CDR2: MNHEY, SVGEGT.

This chain joins TRBV6-5 and TRBJ2-5; TRBD2 matches at 10 bases. The CDR3 has 15 amino acids. Germline V gene data show CDR1 as MNHEY and CDR2 as SVGAGI. The J segment lost 2 bases and the V segment lost 5 bases, leaving 5 bases of the junction unmatched. CDR3 protein: CASSLAGAPQETQYF. The DNA of the CDR3 is TGTGCCAGCAGTCTAGCGGGGGCCCCACAAGAGACCCAGTACTTC.

This clonotype was counted between two and nine times. This chain connects TRBV11-3 to TRBJ2-3; TRBD1 agrees at 7 bases. Germline V gene lookup returns CDR1 SGHNT and CDR2 YENEEA. V was clipped by 5 bases and J by 9 bases; unmatched bases: 8. The CDR3 covers 13 residues. The chain's CDR3 is CASSPGTVGTQYF. Here the CDR3 DNA reads TGTGCCAGCAGCCCGGGGACAGTCGGGACGCAGTATTTT.

This rearrangement joins TRBV20-1 to TRBJ2-7; TRBD1 matches at 9 bases. This CDR3 region has 16 residues. The V and J ends lost 5 bases and 0 bases, in that order; junction bases with no gene match: 11. Germline V CDR1 and CDR2: DFQATT, SNEGSKA (reference sequence). The CDR3 reads CSAPGTGYCSSYEQYV. In DNA, the CDR3 is TGCAGTGCTCCCGGGACAGGGTACTGTAGCTCCTACGAGCAGTACGTC.

The table lists this clonotype with a few counts. The V and J genes are TRBV5-4 and TRBJ2-5; the match to TRBD2 covers 9 bases. The germline V gene has CDR1 SGHNT and CDR2 YYREEE (reference sequence). CDR3 length: 15 amino acids. After removal of 1 base from V and 4 bases from J, the junction contained 5 bases not matched to a gene. This chain's CDR3 is CASSLPLAGSETQYF. DNA of the CDR3: TGTGCCAGCAGCTTGCCGCTAGCGGGGTCAGAGACCCAGTACTTC.

This clonotype was seen repeatedly, ten times or more. The chain carries TRBV7-3 and TRBJ2-3, with D perhaps matching TRBD1 (6 bases). This CDR3 contains 13 residues. Trimming left V 5 bases short and J 7 bases short, with 13 bases between. Germline CDR1 and CDR2: SGHTA and FQGTGA. CDR3 in amino acids: CASSPLGAYTQYF. CDR3 in DNA: TGTGCCAGCAGCCCTCTGGGGGCGTATACGCAGTATTTT.

This clonotype was observed many times. The chain is built from TRBV11-2 and TRBJ2-4; 8 bases map to TRBD1. The CDR3 is made up of 16 amino acids. Trimming removed 4 bases from V and 1 base from J; junction bases left unmatched: 6. The germline V gene has CDR1 SGHAT and CDR2 FQNNGV. The chain's CDR3 is CASSWTDRAAKNIQYF. DNA of the CDR3: TGTGCCAGCAGCTGGACGGACAGGGCGGCCAAAAACATTCAGTACTTC.

This clonotype has more than one count but fewer than ten. The chain recombines TRBV9 with TRBJ1-2, with a weak D call TRBD1 (5 bases). CDR1 SGDLS and CDR2 YYNGEE come from the germline V gene. The CDR3 spans 15 residues. V shed 4 bases and J shed 0 bases, with 13 bases lying between them. Written as DNA, the CDR3 is TGTGCCAGCAGCCCCCTCAGGGACTCTAACTATGGCTACACCTTC. Protein sequence: CASSPLRDSNYGYTF.

V gene TRBV5-5 combines with J gene TRBJ2-3, with D perhaps TRBD2 (5 bases). Deletions cut 5 bases from V and 0 bases from J, with 13 bases between. The CDR3 loop spans 15 amino acids. Germline CDR1 reads SGHKS; CDR2 reads YYEKEE (reference sequence). In DNA, the CDR3 is TGTGCCAGCAGGGATGGGAGAAGTAGCACAGATACGCAGTATTTT. It yields the protein CASRDGRSSTDTQYF.

In its sample, this clonotype was seen many times. The chain combines TRBV7-2 with TRBJ1-1; a weak D match, TRBD1 (5 bases). CDR3 length: 13 residues. Germline V gene data show CDR1 as SGHTA and CDR2 as FQGNSA. The V end was cut by 9 bases, the J end by 1 base, with 12 bases between. In DNA form, the CDR3 reads TGTGCCAGTACTTTAGGGACGAACACTGAAGCTTTCTTT. Its protein is CASTLGTNTEAFF. Drawing the rest from reference TRBV7-2 and TRBJ1-1, the complete variable domain is GAGVSQSPSNKVTEKGKDVELRCDPISGHTALYWYRQSLGQGLEFLIYFQGNSAPDKSGLPSDRFSAERTGGSVSTLTIQRTQQEDSAVYLCASTLGTNTEAFFGQGTRLTVV.

The chain links TRBV5-1 to TRBJ1-5, with D perhaps matching TRBD1 (5 bases). This CDR3 spans 14 amino acids. The V end lost 0 bases, the J end lost 5 bases, and 9 bases lay between the germline ends. CDR1 is SGHRS and CDR2 is YFSETQ in the germline V gene. The CDR3 nucleotides are TGCGCCAGCAGCTTGGAGGGGATTGATCAGCCCCAGCATTTT. The encoded protein is CASSLEGIDQPQHF.